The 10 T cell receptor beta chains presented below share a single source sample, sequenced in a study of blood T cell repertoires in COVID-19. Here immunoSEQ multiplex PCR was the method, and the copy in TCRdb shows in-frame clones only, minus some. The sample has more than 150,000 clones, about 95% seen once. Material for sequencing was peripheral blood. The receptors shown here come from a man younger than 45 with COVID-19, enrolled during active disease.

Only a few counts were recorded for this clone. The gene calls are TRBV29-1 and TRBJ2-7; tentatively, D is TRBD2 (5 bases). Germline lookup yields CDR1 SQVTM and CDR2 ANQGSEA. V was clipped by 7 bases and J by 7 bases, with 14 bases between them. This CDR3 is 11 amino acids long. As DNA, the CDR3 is TGCAGCGCTAGACTGTCGGGAGAGCAGTACTTC. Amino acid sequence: CSARLSGEQYF.

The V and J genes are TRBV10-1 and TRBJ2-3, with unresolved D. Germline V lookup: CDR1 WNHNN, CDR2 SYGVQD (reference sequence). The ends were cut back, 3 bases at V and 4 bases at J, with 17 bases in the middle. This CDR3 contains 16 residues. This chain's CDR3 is CASSELRGLSSDTQYF. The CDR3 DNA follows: TGCGCCAGCAGTGAACTTAGAGGCCTGAGCTCAGATACGCAGTATTTT.

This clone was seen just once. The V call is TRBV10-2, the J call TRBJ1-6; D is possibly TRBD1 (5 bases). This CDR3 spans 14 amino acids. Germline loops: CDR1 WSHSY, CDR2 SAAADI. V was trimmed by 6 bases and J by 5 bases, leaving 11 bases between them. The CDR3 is CASRATGDNSPLHF. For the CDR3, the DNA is TGCGCCAGCAGAGCAACAGGAGATAATTCACCCCTCCACTTT.

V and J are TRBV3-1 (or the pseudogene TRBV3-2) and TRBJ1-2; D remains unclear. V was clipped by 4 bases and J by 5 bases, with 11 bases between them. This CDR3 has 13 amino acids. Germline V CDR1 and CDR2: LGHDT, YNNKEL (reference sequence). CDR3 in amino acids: CASSLYGSYGYTF. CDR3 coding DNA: TGTGCCAGCAGCCTTTACGGTAGTTATGGCTACACCTTC.

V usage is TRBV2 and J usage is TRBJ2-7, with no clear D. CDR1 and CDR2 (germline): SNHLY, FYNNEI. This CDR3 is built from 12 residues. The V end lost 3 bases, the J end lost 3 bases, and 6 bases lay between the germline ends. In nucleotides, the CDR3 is TGTGCCAGCAGTGAGACTGGCTACGAGCAGTACTTC. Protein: CASSETGYEQYF.

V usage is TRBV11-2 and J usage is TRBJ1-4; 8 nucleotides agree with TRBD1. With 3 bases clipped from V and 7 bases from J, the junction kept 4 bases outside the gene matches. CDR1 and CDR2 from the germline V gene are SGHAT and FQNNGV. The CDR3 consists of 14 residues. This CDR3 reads CASSFTGGGEKLFF. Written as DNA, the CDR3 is TGTGCCAGCAGCTTTACAGGGGGGGGTGAAAAACTGTTTTTT.

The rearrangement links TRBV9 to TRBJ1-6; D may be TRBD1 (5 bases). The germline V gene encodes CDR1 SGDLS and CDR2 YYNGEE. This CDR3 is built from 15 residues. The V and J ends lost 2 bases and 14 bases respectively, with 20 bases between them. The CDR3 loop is CASSVAGTVGGTLHF. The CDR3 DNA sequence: TGTGCCAGCAGCGTGGCTGGCACCGTGGGGGGTACCCTCCACTTT.

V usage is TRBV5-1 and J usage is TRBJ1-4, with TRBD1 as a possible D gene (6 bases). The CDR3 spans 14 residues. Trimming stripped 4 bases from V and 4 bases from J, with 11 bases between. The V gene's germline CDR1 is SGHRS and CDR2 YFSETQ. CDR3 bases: TGCGCCAGCAGCCAAAACAGGGATAATGAAAAACTGTTTTTT. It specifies CASSQNRDNEKLFF.

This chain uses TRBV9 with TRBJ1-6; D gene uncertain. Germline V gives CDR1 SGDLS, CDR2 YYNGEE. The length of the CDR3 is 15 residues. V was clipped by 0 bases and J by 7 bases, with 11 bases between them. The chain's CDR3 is CASSVEEGENSPLHF. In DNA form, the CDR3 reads TGTGCCAGCAGCGTAGAGGAGGGCGAGAATTCACCCCTCCACTTT.

This chain's CDR3 is CASSAYPDRGRNEQFF. DNA of the CDR3: TGTGCCAGTAGTGCATATCCGGACAGGGGTAGAAATGAGCAGTTCTTC. The chain carries TRBV19 and TRBJ2-1, with 9 bases aligning to TRBD1. Germline CDR1 reads LNHDA; CDR2 reads SQIVND (reference sequence). V was pared by 5 bases and J by 7 bases, with 12 bases of the junction left unmatched. This CDR3 is built from 16 residues. Combining the CDR3 with reference TRBV19 and TRBJ2-1 gives the whole variable domain DGGITQSPKYLFRKEGQNVTLSCEQNLNHDAMYWYRQDPGQGLRLIYYSQIVNDFQKGDIAEGYSVSREKKESFPLTVTSAQKNPTAFYLCASSAYPDRGRNEQFFGPGTRLTVL.